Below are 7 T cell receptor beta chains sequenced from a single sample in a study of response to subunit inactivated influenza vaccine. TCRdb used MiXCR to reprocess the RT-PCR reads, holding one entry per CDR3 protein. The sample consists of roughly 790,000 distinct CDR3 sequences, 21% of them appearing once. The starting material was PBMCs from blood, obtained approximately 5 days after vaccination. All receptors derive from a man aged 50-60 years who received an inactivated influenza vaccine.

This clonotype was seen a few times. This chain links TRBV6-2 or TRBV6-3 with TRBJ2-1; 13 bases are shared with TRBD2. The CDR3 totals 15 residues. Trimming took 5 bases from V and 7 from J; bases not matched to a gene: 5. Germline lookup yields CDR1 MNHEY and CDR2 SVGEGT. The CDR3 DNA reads TGTGCCAGCAGTACTAGCGGGAGGGCCAGGAATGAGCAGTTCTTC. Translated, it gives CASSTSGRARNEQFF.

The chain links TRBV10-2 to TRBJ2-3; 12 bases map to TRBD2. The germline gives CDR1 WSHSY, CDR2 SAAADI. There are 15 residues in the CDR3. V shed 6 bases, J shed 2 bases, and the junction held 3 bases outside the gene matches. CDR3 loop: CASRLAGGITDTQYF. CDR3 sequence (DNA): TGCGCCAGCAGGCTAGCGGGGGGGATCACAGATACGCAGTATTTT.

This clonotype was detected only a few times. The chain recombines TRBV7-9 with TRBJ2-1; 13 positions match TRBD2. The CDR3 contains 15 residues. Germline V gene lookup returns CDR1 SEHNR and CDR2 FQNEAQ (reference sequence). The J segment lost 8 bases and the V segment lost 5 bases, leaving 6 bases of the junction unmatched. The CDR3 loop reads CASSRTSGGSDEQFF. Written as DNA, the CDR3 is TGTGCCAGCAGCCGGACTAGCGGGGGTAGCGATGAGCAGTTCTTC. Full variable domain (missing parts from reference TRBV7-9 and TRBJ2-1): DTGVSQNPRHKITKRGQNVTFRCDPISEHNRLYWYRQTLGQGPEFLTYFQNEAQLEKSRLLSDRFSAERPKGSFSTLEIQRTEQGDSAMYLCASSRTSGGSDEQFFGPGTRLTVL.

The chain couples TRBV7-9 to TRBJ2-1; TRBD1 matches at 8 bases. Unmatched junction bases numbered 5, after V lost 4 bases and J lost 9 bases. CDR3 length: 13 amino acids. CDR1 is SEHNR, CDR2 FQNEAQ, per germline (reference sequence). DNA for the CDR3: TGTGCCAGCAGCTACCACAGGGGGACTGAGCAGTTCTTC. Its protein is CASSYHRGTEQFF.

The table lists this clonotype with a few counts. CDR3 sequence reads: CATIKGGNWQYF. The CDR3 bases are TGTGCCACCATAAAAGGGGGAAATTGGCAGTATTTT. V gene TRBV2 combines with J gene TRBJ2-3, with a possible D match to TRBD1 (6 bases). V was pared by 10 bases and J by 11 bases, with 19 bases between. CDR3 length equals 12 residues. The germline CDR1 and CDR2 sequences are SNHLY and FYNNEI.

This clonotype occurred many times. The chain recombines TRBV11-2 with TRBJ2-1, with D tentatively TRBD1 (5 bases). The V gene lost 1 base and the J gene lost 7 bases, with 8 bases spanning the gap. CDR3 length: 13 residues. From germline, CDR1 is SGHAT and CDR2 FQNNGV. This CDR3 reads CASSLGTLNEQFF. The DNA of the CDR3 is TGTGCCAGCAGCTTAGGGACATTAAATGAGCAGTTCTTC. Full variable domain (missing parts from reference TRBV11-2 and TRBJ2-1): EAGVAQSPRYKIIEKRQSVAFWCNPISGHATLYWYQQILGQGPKLLIQFQNNGVVDDSQLPKDRFSAERLKGVDSTLKIQPAKLEDSAVYLCASSLGTLNEQFFGPGTRLTVL.

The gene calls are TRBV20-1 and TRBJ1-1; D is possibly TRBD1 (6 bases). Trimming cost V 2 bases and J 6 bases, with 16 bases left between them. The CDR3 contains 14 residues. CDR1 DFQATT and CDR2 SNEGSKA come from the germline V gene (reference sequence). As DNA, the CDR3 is TGCAGTGCTAGACCCTTACAGGGTTCCCCTGAAGCTTTCTTT. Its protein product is CSARPLQGSPEAFF.